Reported below is one TCR beta chain. Its antigen has not been determined. Per-base qualities were not stored, and no clone one base away is much larger. The data originate from a study of immunodeficiency (dated by TCRdb to the late 2010s). Describing the broader study: The repertoires were analyzed to search for VDJ recombination defects and oligoclonality.

CD3+CD4+ T cells were sorted from fresh PBMCs before TCR sequencing. Genomic DNA was extracted using the QIAamp DNA Blood Mini Kit and was submitted for immunoSEQ repertoire analysis. Multiplex PCR was used to amplify CDR3 regions from a standard amount of genomic DNA template. The PCR products underwent sequencing on an Illumina platform. The original methods were these. Alignment of sequences to a reference was performed, and V, D and J gene definitions were taken from IMGT. To get rid of PCR and sequencing errors, closely related sequences were merged using a nearest-neighbor clustering algorithm. V, D and J usage in productive unique and total sequences was analyzed using ImmunoSEQ Analyzer tools and R version 3.6.1. TCRdb carries this immuneACCESS record with in-frame sequences only. Its versions omit some clonotypes, under half of them owing to an unresolved V gene in the studies checked, with the rest unexplained. That table furnishes V, J and clone size, whereas the DNA furnished D and trimming. Present in this sample are about 970 clones, roughly nine tenths of which were seen just once. The leading ten clones occupy approximately 1.6% of the sample.

The full study reports these points: Based on top-100 and total clonotype frequencies, severe oligoclonality was found in patient CD8+ T cells but not in patient CD4+ T cells. Between patients and controls, productive entropy and V-J pairing of CD4+ T cells looked similar. In the entropy comparisons of patients against healthy controls, patients were shown as n=3 (open circles), and an effect of thymic development was suggested only as a possibility.

From its cysteine to its phenylalanine, the CDR3 spans 12 amino acids. Solely the CDR3 DNA is kept, with 36 bases framed from the first base. Between the V and J ends, shortened by 6 bases and 7 bases respectively, the junction contains 10 bases. The TCR sequence derives from a female donor. The sequence is built from TRBV12-3 or TRBV12-4 and TRBJ1-5; the D gene cannot be named for sure. The source material was CD4+ T cells from blood. The DNA reads as follows: TGTGCCAGCAGATCAATGCAGCAGCCCCAGCATTTT. This encodes CASRSMQQPQHF.